The clone carrying this T cell receptor (beta chain) occurred a few times. The data originate from a study of T cells in Graves' hyperthyroidism and ophthalmopathy. RNA transcripts yielded amplified TCR beta CDR3 regions. The HTBI primer set was used in a first-round RT-PCR of the TCR CDR3. One entry per CDR3 protein, called by TCRdb with MiXCR from the multiplex PCR reads. The sample lists hundreds of thousands of distinct CDR3 sequences, roughly 14% occurring once. The junction had 20 bases not matched to a gene; V was cut back by 5 bases and J by 5 bases. CDR3 length equals 19 residues. Germline V gene lookup returns CDR1 PRHDT and CDR2 FYEKMQ (reference sequence).

This TCR was recovered from a woman aged 40 to 50 with Graves' ophthalmopathy. The gene calls are TRBV13 and TRBJ2-7; 11 bases line up with TRBD2. Specimen: blood. The DNA for the CDR3 is TGTGCCAGCAGCCTAGCTGGGGAACTAGCGGGAGAATGGCAGGACGAGCAGTACTTC. Protein: CASSLAGELAGEWQDEQYF.